These T cell receptor beta chains were read from a single sample in a study of draining lymph node invasion in breast cancer. TCRdb fed the bulk RNA-seq reads into MiXCR, producing one record per CDR3 protein. The table has about 360 distinct CDR3 sequences, 20% to 25% seen once. Specimen: sorted memory Tregs from the tumor. The receptors originated from a female donor with luminal breast cancer. Each CDR3 is given with its conserved first and last residue. A D gene is named only where the DNA matches it firmly.

J: TRBJ2-6
D: .
V: TRBV3-1
CDR3: CASSQLAGVLGSGANVLTF

J: TRBJ2-7
D: TRBD1
V: TRBV6-2/TRBV6-3
CDR3: CASRRTGEYEQYF

J: TRBJ1-5
D: TRBD1
V: TRBV25-1
CDR3: CASSEIRWTGGRQPQHF

J: TRBJ1-1
D: TRBD1
V: TRBV11-2
CDR3: CASSRQGVRKTEAFF

J: TRBJ2-3
D: .
V: TRBV14
CDR3: CASSQMGDTQYF

J: TRBJ2-1
D: .
V: TRBV6-1
CDR3: CASSALPGRMSNEQFF

J: TRBJ2-1
D: .
V: TRBV12-3/TRBV12-4
CDR3: CASNHHAGPLSNEQFF

J: TRBJ2-5
D: TRBD2
V: TRBV20-1
CDR3: CSPYSGGLQETQYF

J: TRBJ1-4
D: .
V: TRBV4-1
CDR3: CASSRGSREGEKLFF

J: TRBJ2-7
D: TRBD2
V: TRBV28
CDR3: CASAGGPYEQYF

J: TRBJ2-7
D: TRBD2
V: TRBV2
CDR3: CASSDSPAGGSVYF

J: TRBJ2-7
D: .
V: TRBV6-1
CDR3: CASSGLGYPFYEQYF

J: TRBJ1-5
D: .
V: TRBV19
CDR3: CASSPRESNQPQHF

J: TRBJ2-5
D: .
V: TRBV10-3
CDR3: CAAGLGGQETQYF

J: TRBJ1-1
D: TRBD1
V: TRBV11-2
CDR3: CASSLAIGGTVAFF

J: TRBJ2-3
D: .
V: TRBV14
CDR3: CASSQMEDTQYF

J: TRBJ1-3
D: .
V: TRBV20-1
CDR3: CSALGRRSSGNTIYF

J: TRBJ2-5
D: TRBD2
V: TRBV20-1
CDR3: CSARTSGGARRQETQYF

J: TRBJ1-1
D: .
V: TRBV7-9
CDR3: CASSLLHEAFF

J: TRBJ1-1
D: TRBD1
V: TRBV9
CDR3: CASSVSGGGGLNTEAFF